This T cell receptor (beta chain) was sequenced during a study of T cell responses to AZD1222 COVID-19 vaccine. Germline-derived CDR1 and CDR2 are KGHSH and LQKENI. J was trimmed by 5 bases and V by 6 bases; bases with no gene match: 3. This CDR3 contains 13 residues. Only in-frame clones appear in the TCRdb table, and some are missing; sequencing was by immunoSEQ multiplex PCR. The table records about 130,000 clones, around 85% of them present only once. The sequence came from an adult in good health. V usage is TRBV18 and J usage is TRBJ1-4, with TRBD1 matching over 7 bases. The sequencing used peripheral blood, collected on day 0 of AZD1222 vaccination. CDR3 nucleotide sequence: TGTGCCAGCTCCCCGACAGGGAATGAAAAACTGTTTTTT. It is translated as CASSPTGNEKLFF.